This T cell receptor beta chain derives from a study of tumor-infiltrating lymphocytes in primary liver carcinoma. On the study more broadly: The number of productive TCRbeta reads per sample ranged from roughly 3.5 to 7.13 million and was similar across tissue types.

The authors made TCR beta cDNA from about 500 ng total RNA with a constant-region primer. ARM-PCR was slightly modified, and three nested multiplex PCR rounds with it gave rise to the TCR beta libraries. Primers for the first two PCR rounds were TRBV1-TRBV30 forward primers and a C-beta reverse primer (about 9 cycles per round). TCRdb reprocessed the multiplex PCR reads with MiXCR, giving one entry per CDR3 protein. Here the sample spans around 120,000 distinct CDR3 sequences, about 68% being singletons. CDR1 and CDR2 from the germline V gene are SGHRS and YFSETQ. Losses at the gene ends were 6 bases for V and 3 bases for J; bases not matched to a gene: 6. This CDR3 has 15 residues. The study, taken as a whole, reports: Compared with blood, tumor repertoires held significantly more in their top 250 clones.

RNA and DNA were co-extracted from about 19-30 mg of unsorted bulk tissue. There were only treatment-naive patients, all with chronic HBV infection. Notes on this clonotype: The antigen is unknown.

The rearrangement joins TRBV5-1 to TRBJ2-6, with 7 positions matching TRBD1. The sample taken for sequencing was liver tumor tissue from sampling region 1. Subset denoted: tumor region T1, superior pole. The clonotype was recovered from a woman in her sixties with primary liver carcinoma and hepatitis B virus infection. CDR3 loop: CASIRDSYGANVLTF. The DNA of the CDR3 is TGCGCCAGCATTCGGGACAGCTATGGGGCCAACGTCCTGACTTTC.